The entry that follows covers one T cell receptor (beta chain) sequence. The data stem from a study of blood T cell repertoires in COVID-19. Per the original data handling: Estimation of nucleated cell counts was performed using reference gene primer amplification. Produced via immunoSEQ multiplex PCR; TCRdb's table is partial and in-frame only. V and J calls and clone size follow that table, whereas D and trimming were derived from the DNA. Of about 200,000 clones detected, about 88% appear once; the ten largest clones hold approximately 2.5%. V was trimmed by 4 bases and J by 2 bases, leaving 12 bases between them. The CDR3 totals 15 residues. The germline CDR1 and CDR2 sequences are MGHRA and YSYEKL.

This sequence joins TRBV4-1 and TRBJ1-3, with TRBD1 as a possible D gene (6 bases). The receptor was derived from a woman aged 40 to 55 with acute COVID-19. Sequencing was carried out using PBMCs or T cells enriched from blood (not recorded which). The CDR3 bases are TGCGCCAGCAGCCCAGCGACAGGCCCTGGAAACACCATATATTTT. Protein: CASSPATGPGNTIYF.